Listed below are T cell receptor beta chains from one sample, sequenced in a study of vaccination effects on CD4 cells after COVID-19. Their antigens remain unidentified. Assay: immunoSEQ multiplex PCR; the TCRdb copy retains only in-frame clones and omits some. The table records roughly 30,000 clones, approximately 71% of them present only once. Sequenced here: CD4+ T cells from PBMCs cultured with HCoV-NL63 spike peptides, sampled after COVID-19 vaccination. The receptors derive from a human donor who received a COVID-19 vaccine. Each CDR3 is given with its conserved first and last residue. Each record gives: D gene, clone size, J gene, V gene, CDR3 DNA, CDR3 protein. D genes are given only for firm matches. Size is stated for part of the rows, as once, few or many counts, or as a class when the clone is expanded.

D: .
size: .
J: TRBJ2-5
V: TRBV10-3
DNA: TGTGCCATCAGTGAGGGGGCGGGGTACGCCCAAGAGACCCAGTACTTC
CDR3: CAISEGAGYAQETQYF

D: .
size: .
J: TRBJ2-2
V: TRBV19
DNA: TGTGCCAGTAGTATTTTAGGTTCGTCGAACACCGGGGAGCTGTTTTTT
CDR3: CASSILGSSNTGELFF

D: .
size: .
J: TRBJ2-1
V: TRBV19
DNA: TGTGCCAGTAGTATAGATTTCGGGCCATACAATGAGCAGTTCTTC
CDR3: CASSIDFGPYNEQFF

D: TRBD1
size: .
J: TRBJ1-6
V: TRBV2
DNA: TGTGCCAGCAGTTCCCGGGACAGGGGTTCACCCCTCCACTTT
CDR3: CASSSRDRGSPLHF

D: .
size: few
J: TRBJ2-5
V: TRBV19
DNA: TGTGCCAGTAGCGAATCCTCAGAGACCCAGTACTTC
CDR3: CASSESSETQYF

D: .
size: .
J: TRBJ1-2
V: TRBV10-3
DNA: TGTGCCATCAGTGGCAGCTACTATGGCTACACCTTC
CDR3: CAISGSYYGYTF

D: TRBD1
size: .
J: TRBJ1-2
V: TRBV7-2
DNA: TGTGCCAGCAGCCTCGGGACAGGGGCCTATGGCTACACCTTC
CDR3: CASSLGTGAYGYTF

D: TRBD1
size: .
J: TRBJ2-2
V: TRBV7-6
DNA: TGTGCCAGCAGCCCCTACAGGGGGCGCAAGGAGGGGGAGCTGTTTTTT
CDR3: CASSPYRGRKEGELFF

D: .
size: few
J: TRBJ1-5
V: TRBV30
DNA: TGTGCCTGGAGTCGCCAGACAGCGAATCAGCCCCAGCATTTT
CDR3: CAWSRQTANQPQHF

D: TRBD2
size: .
J: TRBJ2-3
V: TRBV5-5
DNA: TGTGCCAGCAGGCGGGGGGGAGCAGATACGCAGTATTTT
CDR3: CASRRGGADTQYF

D: .
size: .
J: TRBJ2-2
V: TRBV7-9
DNA: TGTGCCAGCAGCTCTGGACCTAGTCGTAGCACCGGGGAGCTGTTTTTT
CDR3: CASSSGPSRSTGELFF

D: .
size: .
J: TRBJ2-3
V: TRBV7-9
DNA: TGTGCCAGCAGCCCACCACGATTAGGCTATGGTACGCAGTATTTT
CDR3: CASSPPRLGYGTQYF

D: .
size: .
J: TRBJ2-5
V: TRBV6-5
DNA: TGTGCCAGCAAAAGATGGGAAGGGGACGGGACCCAGTACTTC
CDR3: CASKRWEGDGTQYF

D: TRBD1
size: .
J: TRBJ1-1
V: TRBV16
DNA: TGTGCCAGCAGCCAATTAGGACAGGGTAGGGTAAACACTGAAGCTTTCTTT
CDR3: CASSQLGQGRVNTEAFF

D: .
size: .
J: TRBJ2-7
V: TRBV20-1
DNA: TGCAGTGCTGACACTTCCTACGAGCAGTACTTC
CDR3: CSADTSYEQYF

D: .
size: large
J: TRBJ2-1
V: TRBV18
DNA: TGTGCCAGCTCAGGAGGCTGGGGAGGTGCAGCTGAGCAGTTCTTC
CDR3: CASSGGWGGAAEQFF

D: .
size: .
J: TRBJ1-2
V: TRBV24-1
DNA: TGTGCCACCAGTGATTCTGGGACGCGCGGCTACACCTTC
CDR3: CATSDSGTRGYTF

D: .
size: .
J: TRBJ1-1
V: TRBV5-6
DNA: TGTGCCAGCAGCTTGGGGGAGGTGAGGGGCACTGAAGCTTTCTTT
CDR3: CASSLGEVRGTEAFF